This TCR beta chain was observed in a study of blood T cells in healthy people across ages. Study conclusions and caveats: Fewer expanded clones and more diversity marked long-lived versus aged donors.

V shed 6 bases, J shed 6 bases, and the junction held 16 bases outside the gene matches. CDR1 and CDR2 from the germline V gene are SQVTM and ANQGSEA. The CDR3 spans 16 residues. Using a J-beta primer mix together with a sample-barcoded 5' primer, a second PCR was run for about 7 to 12 cycles. TCRdb re-analysed the 5' RACE reads in MiXCR, keeping a single row per CDR3 protein. Among roughly 680,000 distinct CDR3 sequences listed, under 65% were seen once. The study isolated at least 6.5 million PBMCs from each sample. As concerns this clonotype: The target antigen is unknown.

The TCR sequence derives from an elderly woman in good health. The sample consisted of blood. The chain uses TRBV29-1 and TRBJ2-3; 9 nucleotides match TRBD2. CDR3 amino acids: CSVPKGGGGAGDTQYF. The CDR3 DNA is TGCAGCGTCCCAAAAGGAGGCGGGGGGGCCGGGGATACGCAGTATTTT.